This entry features one T cell receptor (beta chain) sequence. The data originate from a study of T-cell reconstitution after alpha-beta-depleted transplantation in children. This CDR3 region has 16 residues. Germline V gene lookup returns CDR1 LNHDA and CDR2 SQIVND (reference sequence). Trimming took 6 bases from V and 4 from J; bases not matched to a gene: 13. Preparing the TCRbeta library involved the use of unique molecular identifiers. Each CDR3 protein is one row after TCRdb ran MiXCR on the PCR reads. The data hold about 440,000 distinct CDR3 sequences, with roughly 43% observed a single time. The chain joins TRBV19 to TRBJ2-3, with 7 bases that match TRBD1. The receptor's source is a girl aged 2 to 9 with aplastic anemia, due to receive a stem cell transplant. The specimen was PBMCs, collected before TCRalphabeta/CD19-depleted stem cell transplant. The CDR3 region has the DNA TGTGCCAGTAGCGAGGACAGGTTCATCAATTCAGATACGCAGTATTTT. This translates into CASSEDRFINSDTQYF.